One and the same sample provided the 17 T cell receptor beta chains below, sequenced in a study of T cell responses to AZD1222 COVID-19 vaccine. Here immunoSEQ multiplex PCR was the method, and the copy in TCRdb shows in-frame clones only, minus some. The sample contains roughly 150,000 clones, 87% of which appear only once. The sequences come from peripheral blood, collected 28 days after the second AZD1222 dose. These TCRs come from an adult who received the AZD1222 COVID-19 vaccine.

This clone was seen many times. This chain joins TRBV6-5 and TRBJ2-6; D remains unclear. Looked up from germline, CDR1 is MNHEY and CDR2 is SVGAGI. V lost 4 bases to trimming and J lost 2 bases, with 12 bases between them. The CDR3 has 16 amino acids. CDR3 sequence (DNA): TGTGCCAGCAGTTCGAATAGGCTTACTGGGGCCAACGTCCTGACTTTC. Amino acid sequence: CASSSNRLTGANVLTF.

This clone was detected only once. The chain carries TRBV6-5 and TRBJ2-1, with D unresolved. The V gene lost 6 bases and the J gene lost 5 bases, with 8 bases spanning the gap. The CDR3 loop spans 12 amino acids. Germline V CDR1 and CDR2: MNHEY, SVGAGI. In nucleotides, the CDR3 is TGTGCCAGCAGCCACGGCAACAATGAGCAGTTCTTC. Protein: CASSHGNNEQFF.

V and J are TRBV6-4 and TRBJ2-1, with 12 bases that match TRBD1. CDR3 length: 16 residues. V lost 3 bases and J lost 7; bases outside the gene matches: 7. The V gene's germline CDR1 is MRHNA and CDR2 SNTAGT. CDR3 amino acids: CASSEWAGQGANEQFF. The CDR3 region has the DNA TGTGCCAGCAGTGAGTGGGCGGGACAGGGGGCAAATGAGCAGTTCTTC.

The chain has TRBV15 and TRBJ1-3, with a weak D call TRBD1 (6 bases). The length of the CDR3 is 16 residues. Germline-derived CDR1 and CDR2 are LNHNV and YYDKDF (reference sequence). With 5 bases removed from V and 2 bases from J, the gap between germline ends came to 16 bases. CDR3: CATSLNRVVTGNTIYF. For the CDR3, the DNA is TGTGCCACCAGCTTAAACAGGGTGGTGACTGGAAACACCATATATTTT.

The chain links TRBV7-2 to TRBJ1-6, with D possibly matching TRBD1 (6 bases). The V end lost 7 bases, the J end lost 3 bases, and 19 bases lay between the germline ends. Germline V gene sequence: CDR1 SGHTA, CDR2 FQGNSA. The CDR3 totals 17 residues. Here the CDR3 DNA reads TGTGCCAGCACCTCGTCCGTAGGGGGAGTCTATAATTCACCCCTCCACTTT. This gives the protein CASTSSVGGVYNSPLHF.

The chain has TRBV4-3 and TRBJ1-2; TRBD1 might be the D (5 bases). The CDR3 runs to 14 residues. Germline assignment: CDR1 LGHNA and CDR2 YSLEER. Between the trimmed V and J ends, which lost 0 bases and 7 bases, there was a span of 12 bases. This chain's CDR3 is CASSQEAGGVGYTF. In DNA form, the CDR3 reads TGCGCCAGCAGCCAAGAGGCGGGGGGGGTTGGCTACACCTTC.

This clone was counted once. At the DNA level, this CDR3 is encoded by other sequences in the same sample as well. The chain links TRBV6-5 to TRBJ1-2, with 9 bases matching TRBD1. J gave up 8 bases and V 5 bases, and 9 bases lay outside the gene matches. The CDR3 is made up of 14 amino acids. CDR1 MNHEY and CDR2 SVGAGI come from the germline V gene. Here the CDR3 reads CASSKQGAQRGYTF. The CDR3 bases are TGTGCCAGCAGTAAACAGGGGGCGCAAAGGGGCTACACCTTC.

This chain connects TRBV27 to TRBJ2-7, with 9 bases fitting TRBD2. V trimming: 3 bases; J trimming: 2 bases; junction bases outside the gene matches: 2. The CDR3 totals 14 residues. The germline gives CDR1 MNHEY, CDR2 SMNVEV (reference sequence). The CDR3 DNA sequence: TGTGCCAGCAGTTTTGTAGCGGGGGCCTACGAGCAGTACTTC. Protein: CASSFVAGAYEQYF.

This chain connects TRBV2 to TRBJ2-7, with D maybe TRBD2 (6 bases). Germline-derived CDR1 and CDR2 are SNHLY and FYNNEI. The CDR3 is 13 amino acids. Trimming shortened V by 3 bases and J by 2 bases, and 8 bases separated the two germline ends. The DNA of the CDR3 is TGTGCCAGCAGTGACGGCGGGACCTACGAGCAGTACTTC. Protein sequence: CASSDGGTYEQYF. Drawing the rest from reference TRBV2 and TRBJ2-7, the complete variable domain is EPEVTQTPSHQVTQMGQEVILRCVPISNHLYFYWYRQILGQKVEFLVSFYNNEISEKSEIFDDQFSVERPDGSNFTLKIRSTKLEDSAMYFCASSDGGTYEQYFGPGTRLTVT.

The J gene is TRBJ2-7, the V gene TRBV18; no firm D call. Germline assignment: CDR1 KGHSH and CDR2 LQKENI. Deletions cut 4 bases from V and 3 bases from J, with 1 base between. The CDR3 runs 10 residues. This CDR3 reads CASSHYEQYF. In DNA form, the CDR3 reads TGTGCCAGCTCACACTACGAGCAGTACTTC.

CDR3 in amino acids: CASSPNRNYGYTF. Written as DNA, the CDR3 is TGTGCCAGCAGCCCCAATCGAAACTATGGCTACACCTTC. This chain links TRBV7-2 with TRBJ1-2; D is ambiguous. Germline V gene lookup returns CDR1 SGHTA and CDR2 FQGNSA. The CDR3 loop spans 13 amino acids. V gave up 5 bases and J gave up 2 bases, with 9 bases separating them.

The chain links TRBV18 to TRBJ2-7; D is perhaps TRBD2 (5 bases). Trimming cost V 6 bases and J 3 bases, with 12 bases left between them. This CDR3 comprises 13 residues. Germline-derived CDR1 and CDR2 are KGHSH and LQKENI. CDR3 DNA sequence: TGTGCCAGCTCTTACCGGGGAGACTACGAGCAGTACTTC. It specifies CASSYRGDYEQYF. Filled out from reference TRBV18 and TRBJ2-7, the complete variable domain reads NAGVMQNPRHLVRRRGQEARLRCSPMKGHSHVYWYRQLPEEGLKFMVYLQKENIIDESGMPKERFSAEFPKEGPSILRIQQVVRGDSAAYFCASSYRGDYEQYFGPGTRLTVT.

The V gene is TRBV9, the J gene TRBJ2-1, with 11 bases aligning to TRBD2. Trimming removed 3 bases from V and 7 bases from J; junction bases left unmatched: 9. This CDR3 comprises 16 residues. Germline V CDR1 and CDR2: SGDLS, YYNGEE. The CDR3 here is CASSGPVAGGQNEQFF. DNA for the CDR3: TGTGCCAGCAGCGGACCCGTAGCGGGGGGGCAGAATGAGCAGTTCTTC.

The chain has TRBV7-2 and TRBJ2-6; a weak D match, TRBD1 (5 bases). The CDR3 is 13 amino acids. V lost 11 bases, J lost 0 bases, and 8 bases lay in between. CDR1 SGHTA and CDR2 FQGNSA come from the germline V gene. CDR3 sequence reads: CAARASGANVLTF. The CDR3 coding sequence is TGTGCCGCCAGGGCCTCTGGGGCCAACGTCCTGACTTTC.

Comment on this clone: Compared with germline, one end of the junction differs, possibly owing to a read error. The chain couples TRBV4-2 to TRBJ1-1, with D unclear. CDR3 size: 12 residues. The germline CDR1 and CDR2 sequences are LGHNA and YNFKEQ. CDR3 sequence: CASSSLNAEAFF. CDR3 sequence (DNA): TGTGCCAGCAGCTCTTTGAACGCTGAAGCTTTCTTT.

The rearrangement uses TRBV5-5 and TRBJ1-2; TRBD1 matches at 9 bases. The germline CDR1 and CDR2 sequences are SGHKS and YYEKEE (reference sequence). This CDR3 is built from 15 residues. Losses at the gene ends were 2 bases for V and 6 bases for J; bases not matched to a gene: 8. The CDR3 sequence is CASSFPDRGNHGYTF. For the CDR3, the DNA is TGTGCCAGCAGCTTTCCGGACAGGGGAAACCATGGCTACACCTTC.

This clone was picked up a small number of times. The chain combines TRBV30 with TRBJ1-3; 7 bases are shared with TRBD1. The CDR3 covers 15 residues. Per germline, CDR1 GTSNPN and CDR2 SVGIG (reference sequence). V dropped 4 bases and J dropped 0; count of bases not matched to a gene: 6. CDR3 protein: CAWIPGQLSGNTIYF. The CDR3 DNA sequence: TGTGCCTGGATCCCGGGACAGCTCTCTGGAAACACCATATATTTT.